A selection of T cell receptor beta chains follows, all from one sample in a study of graft-versus-host responses after intestinal transplantation. Method: immunoSEQ multiplex PCR; TCRdb's copy keeps in-frame clones and lacks some. The data hold about 59,000 clones, with 90% to 95% observed a single time. The antigens of these receptors remain unknown. The input for sequencing was unstimulated CD4+ T cells sorted from spleen or lymph node cells, taken before transplant. The receptor source for this set is a human donor who was the organ donor for an intestinal transplant. CDR3s include the opening cysteine and the closing phenylalanine or tryptophan. A D gene is named only where the DNA matches it firmly. A row's size may be missing; if present it is once, few, many or a size class.

- | TRBJ2-1 | TRBV7-3 | TRBD1 | TGTGCCAGCAGCTCGGGACAGGGAAGCGAGCAGTTCTTC | CASSSGQGSEQFF
- | TRBJ1-3 | TRBV19 | - | TGTGCCAGTACTGCCCAAAAGGGTCAGAGCTCTGGAAACACCATATATTTT | CASTAQKGQSSGNTIYF
once | TRBJ1-2 | TRBV6-5 | - | TGTGCCAGCAGTCGACAGGACTATGGCTACACCTTC | CASSRQDYGYTF
- | TRBJ2-7 | TRBV18 | TRBD1 | TGTGCCAGCTCACGACAGGGAGCCTACGAGCAGTACTTC | CASSRQGAYEQYF
- | TRBJ2-7 | TRBV6-1 | - | TGTGCCAGCAGTGGCAAACCGACCGGGGGCTACGAGCAGTACTTC | CASSGKPTGGYEQYF
- | TRBJ1-1 | TRBV7-2 | TRBD1 | TGTGCCAGCAGCTTAGGAGGCGGGGACAGGGGGCGCGCTTTCTTT | CASSLGGGDRGRAFF
- | TRBJ1-6 | TRBV11-2 | - | TGTGCCAGCAGCTTAGATTTCGGGCAGGGGTGGTCACCCCTCCACTTT | CASSLDFGQGWSPLHF
- | TRBJ2-1 | TRBV6-6 | TRBD2 | TGTGCCAGCAGTTACTCGGGCGGGGGGGCGTTCAATGAGCAGTTCTTC | CASSYSGGGAFNEQFF
few | TRBJ1-6 | TRBV10-3 | TRBD1 | TGTGCCAGTTCGACAGGGATCGGTTCACCCCTCCACTTT | CASSTGIGSPLHF
- | TRBJ2-3 | TRBV6-4 | TRBD1 | TGTGCCAGCAGTGAGGGACAGGGGGCAGATACGCAGTATTTT | CASSEGQGADTQYF
- | TRBJ2-1 | TRBV2 | TRBD2 | TGTGCCAGCAGTGAACGGACTAGCGGGGGAAATGAGCAGTTCTTC | CASSERTSGGNEQFF
- | TRBJ2-7 | TRBV6-5 | TRBD1 | TGTGCCAGCAGCCGGGGACAGCCCTACGAGCAGTACTTC | CASSRGQPYEQYF
- | TRBJ1-6 | TRBV5-1 | - | TGCGCCAGCAGCTCATCAGGGTCATCCTATAATTCACCCCTCCACTTT | CASSSSGSSYNSPLHF
- | TRBJ1-4 | TRBV4-1 | - | TGCGCCAGCAGCCAAGAGGGGAGCGGGTCAACTAATGAAAAACTGTTTTTT | CASSQEGSGSTNEKLFF
- | TRBJ2-5 | TRBV4-1 | TRBD1 | TGCGCCAGCAGCCACCGAGGACAGGGGGCTTGGTCGGAGACCCAGTACTTC | CASSHRGQGAWSETQYF
- | TRBJ2-7 | TRBV7-2 | TRBD2 | TGTGCCAGCAGCTTAGGAGGGACTAGTAGCTCCTACGAGCAGTACTTC | CASSLGGTSSSYEQYF
- | TRBJ1-2 | TRBV7-9 | TRBD1 | TGTGCCAGCACCCCAGGGGGCGCAGCCCCCAACTATGGCTACACCTTC | CASTPGGAAPNYGYTF
- | TRBJ1-5 | TRBV7-2 | - | TGTGCCAGCAGCCCAATTACAGGAAGCAATCAGCCCCAGCATTTT | CASSPITGSNQPQHF
- | TRBJ2-3 | TRBV13 | - | TGTGCCAGCAGCTTAGCCCCTAAGCGGGTCCTCAGCACAGATACGCAGTATTTT | CASSLAPKRVLSTDTQYF
- | TRBJ2-7 | TRBV5-1 | TRBD1 | TGCGCCAGCAGCTTGGGAAGGGACAGGTTATACTACGAGCAGTACTTC | CASSLGRDRLYYEQYF
- | TRBJ2-7 | TRBV27 | - | TGTGCCAGCAGCCGCAGGGGTGTATACGAGCAGTACTTC | CASSRRGVYEQYF
- | TRBJ1-6 | TRBV7-9 | - | TGTGCCAGCAGCTTCTCCGGAACAGGGTCGAGCTCCTATAATTCACCCCTCCACTTT | CASSFSGTGSSSYNSPLHF
- | TRBJ1-2 | TRBV18 | - | TGTGCCAGCACCAGGGATTCGGGAGGCTACACCTTC | CASTRDSGGYTF
- | TRBJ2-3 | TRBV11-3 | TRBD2 | TGTGCCAGCAGCCCCCGTCCCCTCCTAGCGGGGGGATATACGCAGTATTTT | CASSPRPLLAGGYTQYF
- | TRBJ1-2 | TRBV6-5 | TRBD1 | TGTGCCAGCAGTTACTCTACAGGGGGCTATGGCTACACCTTC | CASSYSTGGYGYTF
- | TRBJ2-2 | TRBV5-6 | - | TGTGCCAGCAGCTTGGCCCCGACGCACACCGGGGAGCTGTTTTTT | CASSLAPTHTGELFF
- | TRBJ1-2 | TRBV27 | - | TGTGCCAGCAGTATAGGGATTAACTATGGCTACACCTTC | CASSIGINYGYTF
- | TRBJ2-7 | TRBV10-2 | - | TGCGCCAGCAGTGATTACGCTTACGAGCAGTACTTC | CASSDYAYEQYF
- | TRBJ2-7 | TRBV2 | TRBD2 | TGTGCCAGCCTTAGCGGGACCTCCTACGAGCAGTACTTC | CASLSGTSYEQYF
- | TRBJ1-5 | TRBV5-1 | TRBD1 | TGCGCCAGCAGCTTGGAATCAGGGGGCCAGCCCCAGCATTTT | CASSLESGGQPQHF
- | TRBJ2-7 | TRBV7-8 | TRBD2 | TGTGCCAGCAGCTTTAACTTCGCGGGGGGTTCCTACGAGCAGTACTTC | CASSFNFAGGSYEQYF
- | TRBJ2-3 | TRBV6-4 | - | TGTGCCAGCAGTGACGGGGGTCGTCCAAATACGCAGTATTTT | CASSDGGRPNTQYF